Here is one T cell receptor beta chain with its context. The target antigen is unknown. These data come from a study of T cells in tumors after PD-1 blockade. Study details: Patients received pembrolizumab 200 mg every 3 weeks or cemiplimab 350 mg every 2 weeks. Some patients also took daily vismodegib 150 mg during anti-PD-1 treatment.

Study-level points and caveats: Approximately 43% of tumor TCR clonotypes were also found in blood.

TCRdb's copy holds only in-frame clones and misses some; the assay was immunoSEQ multiplex PCR. The repertoire holds thousands of clones, with roughly 60% as singletons. The ends were cut back, 7 bases at V and 8 bases at J, with 23 bases in the middle. CDR1 is LNHDA, CDR2 SQIVND, per germline (reference sequence). This CDR3 has 15 amino acids. Time point noted: second of two post-therapy site-matched biopsies roughly 8 weeks apart. Template: tumor biopsy or peripheral blood genomic DNA, about 616-6,004 ng per sample. The source of this sequence is a human donor with basal cell carcinoma. The V call is TRBV19, the J call TRBJ1-2, with D possibly TRBD1 on 6 matching bases. Specimen: tumor tissue, collected after anti-PD-1 treatment. In DNA, the CDR3 is TGTGCCAGTACCAAAGAGACAGGCCCCCCACGGGGCTACACCTTC. This gives the protein CASTKETGPPRGYTF.